The rows below give T cell receptor beta chains drawn from one sample of a study of tumor-infiltrating lymphocytes in oesophageal squamous cell carcinoma. TCRdb re-analysed the PCR reads in MiXCR, keeping a single row per CDR3 protein. The table shows approximately 17,000 distinct CDR3 sequences, with roughly 45% occurring only once. The sequenced sample consisted of blood. These receptors came from a female donor with esophageal squamous cell carcinoma. CDR3s include the opening cysteine and the closing phenylalanine or tryptophan. D genes are given only for firm matches. Clone size, where shown, is once, few, many, or a class for clones that have expanded.

j_gene | abundance | d_gene | v_gene | CDR3aa | CDR3nt
TRBJ2-5 | - | TRBD2 | TRBV7-2 | CASSAGLAGETQYF | TGTGCCAGCAGCGCGGGACTAGCGGGGGAGACCCAGTACTTC
TRBJ2-5 | many | - | TRBV12-3/TRBV12-4 | CASSFGDIRETQYF | TGTGCCAGCAGTTTTGGGGACATCCGGGAGACCCAGTACTTC
TRBJ2-7 | few | - | TRBV7-6 | CASRAPGPNREQYF | TGTGCCAGCAGGGCGCCAGGGCCCAATAGGGAGCAGTACTTC
TRBJ2-5 | - | - | TRBV7-2 | CASSLVLGEETQYF | TGTGCCAGCAGCTTAGTTCTGGGGGAAGAGACCCAGTACTTC
TRBJ2-4 | - | - | TRBV7-4 | CASSYRVRGSPLHF | TGTGCCAGCAGCTACAGGGTTCGGGGGTCACCCCTCCACTTC
TRBJ2-3 | once | TRBD2 | TRBV28 | CASSPSGMTDTQYF | TGTGCCAGCAGCCCTAGCGGGATGACAGATACGCAGTATTTT
TRBJ1-4 | medium-sized | - | TRBV7-6 | CASSLGRPTNEKLFF | TGTGCCAGCAGCTTAGGAAGGCCTACTAATGAAAAACTGTTTTTT
TRBJ2-3 | - | - | TRBV7-2 | CASSGNFADTQYF | TGTGCCAGCAGCGGCAACTTTGCAGATACGCAGTATTTT
TRBJ2-3 | - | TRBD2 | TRBV6-2/TRBV6-3 | CASSYLLTSGRVTTDTQYF | TGTGCCAGCAGTTACTTGCTGACTAGCGGGAGAGTAACCACAGATACGCAGTATTTT
TRBJ2-2 | few | - | TRBV2 | CASSGLGGGELFF | TGTGCCAGCAGTGGGCTAGGGGGCGGGGAGCTGTTTTTT
TRBJ2-7 | - | - | TRBV11-3 | CASSLVLSSYEQYF | TGTGCCAGCAGCTTAGTCCTCAGCTCCTACGAGCAGTACTTC
TRBJ2-7 | once | - | TRBV7-8 | CASSLARDGEQYF | TGTGCCAGCAGCTTAGCGCGGGATGGCGAGCAGTACTTC
TRBJ2-7 | - | TRBD1 | TRBV7-6 | CASSPPTVQGSVKQYF | TGTGCCAGCAGCCCCCCCACGGTACAGGGGAGTGTCAAGCAGTACTTC
TRBJ1-2 | - | TRBD1 | TRBV6-1 | CASSILQGSYTF | TGTGCCAGCAGTATCCTACAGGGGAGCTACACCTTC
TRBJ2-5 | medium-sized | TRBD2 | TRBV7-6 | CASSLRFASGGDRKETQYF | TGTGCCAGCAGCTTACGGTTCGCTAGCGGGGGGGATCGTAAAGAGACCCAGTACTTC
TRBJ2-3 | - | - | TRBV7-9 | CASSHLGDTSTDTQYF | TGTGCCAGCAGCCACCTTGGGGACACTAGCACAGATACGCAGTATTTT
TRBJ2-7 | few | - | TRBV7-9 | CASSSLRYEQYF | TGTGCCAGCAGCTCACTGCGGTACGAGCAGTACTTC
TRBJ2-5 | - | - | TRBV18 | CASSPPSSLSSYNEQYF | TGTGCCAGCTCACCACCGAGTAGTTTAAGCTCCTACAATGAGCAGTACTTC
TRBJ2-3 | - | TRBD2 | TRBV6-8 | CASKPSGPTDTQYF | TGTGCCAGCAAGCCTAGCGGACCCACAGATACGCAGTATTTT
TRBJ2-5 | few | - | TRBV7-3 | CASSRGGGETQYF | TGTGCCAGCTCGCGCGGGGGCGGAGAGACCCAGTACTTC
TRBJ1-2 | many | - | TRBV4-3 | CASSQARANYGYTF | TGCGCCAGCAGCCAAGCCAGAGCAAACTATGGCTACACCTTC
TRBJ2-7 | - | TRBD1 | TRBV6-6 | CASSYDRGPYEQYF | TGTGCCAGCAGTTATGACAGGGGGCCCTACGAGCAGTACTTC
TRBJ2-2 | - | TRBD2 | TRBV24-1 | CATSDTPGTSGSGGELFF | TGTGCCACCAGTGACACACCCGGGACTAGCGGGAGCGGCGGGGAGCTGTTTTTT
TRBJ2-1 | - | TRBD1 | TRBV5-6 | CASSHGQGNPPLHF | TGTGCCAGCAGCCACGGACAGGGGAATCCACCCCTCCACTTC
TRBJ2-7 | - | TRBD2 | TRBV7-2 | CASSSTSGSPYEQYF | TGTGCCAGCAGCTCTACTAGCGGGAGTCCCTACGAGCAGTACTTC
TRBJ1-4 | - | - | TRBV6-6 | CASRGASTNEKLFF | TGTGCCAGCAGGGGGGCCTCAACTAATGAAAAACTGTTTTTT
TRBJ1-1 | - | - | TRBV7-2 | CASSRDRQEAFF | TGTGCCAGCAGCAGAGACAGGCAAGAAGCTTTCTTT
TRBJ2-4 | medium-sized | TRBD2 | TRBV7-2 | CASSFGEAGVTKNIQYF | TGTGCCAGCAGCTTTGGGGAAGCGGGAGTTACCAAAAACATTCAGTACTTC
TRBJ2-6 | - | - | TRBV7-6 | CASSFRLSGANVLTF | TGTGCCAGCAGCTTTCGACTCTCTGGGGCCAACGTCCTGACTTTC
TRBJ1-3 | many | - | TRBV4-3 | CASSQGAGGNTIYF | TGCGCCAGCAGCCAAGGAGCAGGCGGAAACACCATATATTTT
TRBJ2-7 | - | TRBD2 | TRBV7-2 | CASSRTSEVREQYF | TGTGCCAGCAGCCGGACTAGCGAAGTACGCGAGCAGTACTTC
TRBJ2-1 | few | - | TRBV7-6 | CASSFPKPGRERNEQFF | TGTGCCAGCAGCTTTCCCAAACCGGGACGAGAACGCAATGAGCAGTTCTTC
TRBJ2-7 | many | - | TRBV7-9 | CASSLALFRSYEQYF | TGTGCCAGCAGCTTAGCGTTGTTCAGATCCTACGAGCAGTACTTC
TRBJ2-7 | once | - | TRBV7-6 | CASSSPGREQYF | TGTGCCAGCAGCTCTCCAGGGCGCGAGCAGTACTTC
TRBJ2-6 | - | - | TRBV7-8 | CASTGTTGELYLRAVLRF | -
TRBJ2-7 | - | - | TRBV4-2 | CASSPGTGGGLGEQYF | TGTGCCAGCAGCCCGGGGACTGGGGGGGGCCTGGGTGAGCAGTACTTC
TRBJ2-5 | medium-sized | TRBD1 | TRBV10-1 | CASSDGTGGQETQYF | TGCGCCAGCAGTGATGGGACAGGGGGGCAAGAGACCCAGTACTTC
TRBJ2-5 | many | - | TRBV19 | CASSVVSSQETQYF | TGTGCCAGTAGTGTGGTAAGCTCTCAAGAGACCCAGTACTTC
TRBJ2-3 | many | - | TRBV12-3/TRBV12-4 | CASSTWTYRLLMLTDTQYF | TGTGCCAGCAGTACCTGGACCTACCGACTATTGATGCTCACAGATACGCAGTATTTT
TRBJ2-2 | - | TRBD2 | TRBV7-3 | CASSLKSGITGELFF | TGTGCCAGCAGCTTAAAGAGCGGGATAACCGGGGAGCTGTTTTTT
TRBJ2-5 | few | TRBD1 | TRBV12-3/TRBV12-4 | CASSIRQGGTGELYF | TGTGCCAGCAGTATTCGACAGGGCGGCACCGGGGAGCTGTACTTC
TRBJ2-7 | few | - | TRBV6-5 | CASRGTATYEQYF | TGTGCCAGCAGGGGGACGGCCACCTACGAGCAGTACTTC
TRBJ2-5 | - | TRBD1 | TRBV7-3 | CASSDRTGEETQYF | TGTGCCAGCAGCGACCGGACAGGGGAAGAGACCCAGTACTTC
TRBJ2-3 | - | - | TRBV7-2 | CASSLSGAGDTQYF | TGTGCCAGCAGCCTGTCGGGAGCGGGAGATACGCAGTATTTT
TRBJ2-3 | few | TRBD1 | TRBV11-3 | CASSQDRSITDTQYF | TGTGCCAGCAGTCAGGACAGGTCGATCACAGATACGCAGTATTTT
TRBJ2-2 | many | - | TRBV6-4 | CASSDGFRDTGELFF | TGTGCCAGCAGTGACGGGTTCAGGGACACCGGGGAGCTGTTTTTT